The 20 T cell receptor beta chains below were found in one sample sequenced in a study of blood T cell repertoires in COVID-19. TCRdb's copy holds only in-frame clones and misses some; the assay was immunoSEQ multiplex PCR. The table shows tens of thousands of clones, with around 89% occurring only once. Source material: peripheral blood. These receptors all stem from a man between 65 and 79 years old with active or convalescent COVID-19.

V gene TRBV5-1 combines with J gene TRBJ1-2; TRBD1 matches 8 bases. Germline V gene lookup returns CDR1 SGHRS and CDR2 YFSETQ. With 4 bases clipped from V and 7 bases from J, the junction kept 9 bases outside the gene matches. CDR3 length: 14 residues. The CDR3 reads CASSQETGVGGYTF. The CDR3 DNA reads TGCGCCAGCAGCCAAGAGACAGGGGTTGGTGGCTACACCTTC. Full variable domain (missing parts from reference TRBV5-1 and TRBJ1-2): KAGVTQTPRYLIKTRGQQVTLSCSPISGHRSVSWYQQTPGQGLQFLFEYFSETQRNKGNFPGRFSGRQFSNSRSEMNVSTLELGDSALYLCASSQETGVGGYTFGSGTRLTVV.

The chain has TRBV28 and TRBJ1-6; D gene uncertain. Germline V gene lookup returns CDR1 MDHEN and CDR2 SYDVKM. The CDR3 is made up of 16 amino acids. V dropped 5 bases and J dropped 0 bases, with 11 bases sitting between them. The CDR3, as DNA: TGTGCCAGCAGTCCCCGCCTAAGCTCCTATAATTCACCCCTCCACTTT. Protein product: CASSPRLSSYNSPLHF.

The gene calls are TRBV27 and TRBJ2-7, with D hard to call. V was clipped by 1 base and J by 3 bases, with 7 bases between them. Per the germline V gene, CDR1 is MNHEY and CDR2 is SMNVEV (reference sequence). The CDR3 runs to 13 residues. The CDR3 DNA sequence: TGTGCCAGCAGTTTATTGGGCAACTACGAGCAGTACTTC. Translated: CASSLLGNYEQYF.

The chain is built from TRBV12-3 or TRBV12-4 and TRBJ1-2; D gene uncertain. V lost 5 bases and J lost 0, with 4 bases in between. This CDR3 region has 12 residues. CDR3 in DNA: TGTGCCAGCAGTATCTCTAACTATGGCTACACCTTC. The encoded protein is CASSISNYGYTF.

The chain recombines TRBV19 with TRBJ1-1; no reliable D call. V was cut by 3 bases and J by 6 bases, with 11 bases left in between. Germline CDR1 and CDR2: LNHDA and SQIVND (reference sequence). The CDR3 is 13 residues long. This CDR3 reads CASSIGPGAEAFF. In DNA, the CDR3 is TGTGCCAGTAGTATTGGGCCAGGCGCTGAAGCTTTCTTT.

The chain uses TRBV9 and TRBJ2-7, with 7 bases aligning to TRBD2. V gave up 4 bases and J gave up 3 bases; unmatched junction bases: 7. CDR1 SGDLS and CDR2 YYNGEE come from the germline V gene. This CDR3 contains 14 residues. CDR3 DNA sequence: TGTGCCAGCAGCAGATCGGGGGGAAACTACGAGCAGTACTTC. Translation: CASSRSGGNYEQYF. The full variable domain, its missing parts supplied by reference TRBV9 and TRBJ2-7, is DSGVTQTPKHLITATGQRVTLRCSPRSGDLSVYWYQQSLDQGLQFLIQYYNGEERAKGNILERFSAQQFPDLHSELNLSSLELGDSALYFCASSRSGGNYEQYFGPGTRLTVT.

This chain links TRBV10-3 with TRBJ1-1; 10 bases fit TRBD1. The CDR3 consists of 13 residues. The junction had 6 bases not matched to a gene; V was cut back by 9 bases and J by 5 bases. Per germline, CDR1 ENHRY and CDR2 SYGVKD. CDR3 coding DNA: TGTGCCATACGGACAGGGGGGGGAACTGAAGCTTTCTTT. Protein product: CAIRTGGGTEAFF.

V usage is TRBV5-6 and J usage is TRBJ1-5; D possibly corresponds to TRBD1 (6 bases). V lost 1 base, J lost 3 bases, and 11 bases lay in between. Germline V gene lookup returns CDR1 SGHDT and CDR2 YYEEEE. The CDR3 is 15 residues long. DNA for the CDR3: TGTGCCAGCAGCTTGCGACAGGCGATCAATCAGCCCCAGCATTTT. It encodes CASSLRQAINQPQHF.

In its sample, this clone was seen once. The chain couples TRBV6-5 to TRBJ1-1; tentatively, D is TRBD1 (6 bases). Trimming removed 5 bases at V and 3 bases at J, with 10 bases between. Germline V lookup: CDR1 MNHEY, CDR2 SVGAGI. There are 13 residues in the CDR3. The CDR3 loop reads CASSRRTDTEAFF. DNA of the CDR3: TGTGCCAGCAGTAGACGGACAGACACTGAAGCTTTCTTT.

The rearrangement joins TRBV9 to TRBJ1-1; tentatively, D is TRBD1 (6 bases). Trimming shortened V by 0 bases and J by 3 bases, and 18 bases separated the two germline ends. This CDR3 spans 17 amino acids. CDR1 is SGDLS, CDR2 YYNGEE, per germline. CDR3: CASSVDWVGAGDTEAFF. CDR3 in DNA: TGTGCCAGCAGCGTAGATTGGGTGGGGGCAGGCGACACTGAAGCTTTCTTT.

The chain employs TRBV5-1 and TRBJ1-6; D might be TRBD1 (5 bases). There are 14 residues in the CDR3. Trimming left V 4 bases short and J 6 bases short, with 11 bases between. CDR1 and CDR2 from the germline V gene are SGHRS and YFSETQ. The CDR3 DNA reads TGCGCCAGCAGCCAAGGGGCTGGTAATTCACCCCTCCACTTT. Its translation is CASSQGAGNSPLHF.

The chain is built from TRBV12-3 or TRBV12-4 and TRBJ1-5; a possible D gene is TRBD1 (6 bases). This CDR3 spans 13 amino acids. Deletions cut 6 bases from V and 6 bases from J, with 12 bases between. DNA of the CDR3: TGTGCCAGCAGCCCGGGACAAGGTCAGCCCCAGCATTTT. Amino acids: CASSPGQGQPQHF.

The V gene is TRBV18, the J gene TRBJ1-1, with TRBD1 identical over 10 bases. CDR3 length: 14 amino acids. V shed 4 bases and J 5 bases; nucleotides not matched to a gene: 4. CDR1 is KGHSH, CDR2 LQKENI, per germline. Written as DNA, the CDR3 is TGTGCCAGCTCACGTCGACAGGGGGCGACTGAAGCTTTCTTT. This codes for CASSRRQGATEAFF.

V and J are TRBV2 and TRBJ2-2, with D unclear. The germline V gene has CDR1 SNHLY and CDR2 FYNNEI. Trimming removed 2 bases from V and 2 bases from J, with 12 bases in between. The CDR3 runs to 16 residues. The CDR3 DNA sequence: TGTGCCAGCAGTGAACTTGGGCCTTCCAACACCGGGGAGCTGTTTTTT. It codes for CASSELGPSNTGELFF.

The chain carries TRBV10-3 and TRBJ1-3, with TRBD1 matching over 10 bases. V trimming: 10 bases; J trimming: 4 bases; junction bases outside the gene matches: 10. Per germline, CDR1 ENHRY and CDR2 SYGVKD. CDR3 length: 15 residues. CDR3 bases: TGTGCCACCGCGGCGGGACAGGGGACAGGAAACACCATATATTTT. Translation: CATAAGQGTGNTIYF.

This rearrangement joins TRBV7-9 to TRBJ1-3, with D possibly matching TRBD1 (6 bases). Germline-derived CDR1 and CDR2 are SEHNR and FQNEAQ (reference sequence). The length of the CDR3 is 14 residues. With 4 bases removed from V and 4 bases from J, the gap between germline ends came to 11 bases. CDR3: CASSSTGKGNTIYF. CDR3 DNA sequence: TGTGCCAGCAGCTCAACAGGGAAAGGAAACACCATATATTTT.

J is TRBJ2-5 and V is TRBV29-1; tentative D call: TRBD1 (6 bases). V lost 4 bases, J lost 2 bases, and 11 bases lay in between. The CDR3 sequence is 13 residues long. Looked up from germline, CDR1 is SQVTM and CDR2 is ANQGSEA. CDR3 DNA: TGCAGCGTTGCGTGGCAGGGGCAAGAGACCCAGTACTTC. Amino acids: CSVAWQGQETQYF.

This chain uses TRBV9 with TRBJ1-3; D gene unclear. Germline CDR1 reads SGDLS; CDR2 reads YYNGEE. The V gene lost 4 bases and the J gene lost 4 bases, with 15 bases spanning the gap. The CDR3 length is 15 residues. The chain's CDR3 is CASSTTAAGGNTIYF. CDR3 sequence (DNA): TGTGCCAGCAGCACCACCGCGGCCGGCGGAAACACCATATATTTT.

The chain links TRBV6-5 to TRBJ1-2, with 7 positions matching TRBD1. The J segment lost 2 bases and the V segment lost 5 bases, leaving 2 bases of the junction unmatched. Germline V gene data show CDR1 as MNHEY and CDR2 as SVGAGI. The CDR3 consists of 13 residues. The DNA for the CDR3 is TGTGCCAGCAGTCGGACAGGCAACTATGGCTACACCTTC. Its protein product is CASSRTGNYGYTF.

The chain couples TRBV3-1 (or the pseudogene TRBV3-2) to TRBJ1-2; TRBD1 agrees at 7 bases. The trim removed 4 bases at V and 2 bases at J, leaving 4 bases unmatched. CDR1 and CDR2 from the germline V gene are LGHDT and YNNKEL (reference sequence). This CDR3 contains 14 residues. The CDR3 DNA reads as TGTGCCAGCAGCCGGGACAGACAAAACTATGGCTACACCTTC. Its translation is CASSRDRQNYGYTF.